This is a list of T cell receptor beta chains from one sample in a study of post-analysis software for immune sequencing data. TCRdb re-derived calls from the PCR reads in MiXCR, one entry per CDR3 protein. The sample has fewer than 600,000 distinct CDR3 sequences; roughly 45% are singletons. Sequenced: blood. These TCRs come from a girl aged 10 to 17 with multiple sclerosis. CDR3s include the opening cysteine and the closing phenylalanine or tryptophan. The D gene is left open where the match is weak. Where a row states a size, it is once, few, many or the class of an expanded clone; other rows omit it.

NA,TRBV4-1,NA,TRBJ2-7,TGCGCCAGCAGCCAAGTCTCCGGGCCCTACGAGCAGTACTTC,CASSQVSGPYEQYF
NA,TRBV12-3/TRBV12-4,NA,TRBJ2-3,TGTGCCAGCAACGGTCCTGGGGGCACAGATACGCAGTATTTT,CASNGPGGTDTQYF
NA,TRBV4-1,TRBD2,TRBJ2-7,TGCGCCAGCAGTGCAGCGGGGCACAATGAGCAGTACTTC,CASSAAGHNEQYF
NA,TRBV15,TRBD2,TRBJ2-5,TGTGCCACCAGCAGTTTACTAGCGGGAGCCCAAGGGGAGACCCAGTACTTC,CATSSLLAGAQGETQYF
NA,TRBV20-1,TRBD2,TRBJ2-3,TGCAGTGTAAAGACTAGCGGGATAAGCACAGATACGCAGTATTTT,CSVKTSGISTDTQYF
NA,TRBV3-1,NA,TRBJ1-2,TGTGCCAGCAGCCAAGATTCGGCAGGCCTGGATGGCTACACCTTC,CASSQDSAGLDGYTF
few,TRBV9,NA,TRBJ2-6,TGTGCCAGCAGCGGGGGCGGTTACGGGGCCAACGTCCTGACTTTC,CASSGGGYGANVLTF
few,TRBV5-8,NA,TRBJ2-5,TGTGCCAGCAGCTTTGAGTTGACAGGCCAAGAGACCCAGTACTTC,CASSFELTGQETQYF
NA,TRBV11-2,NA,TRBJ2-7,TGTGCCAGCAGCTTAGGAGGAGGTTGGGAGCAGTACTTC,CASSLGGGWEQYF
NA,TRBV5-1,TRBD2,TRBJ2-1,TGCGCCAGCAGCTTGGAGGCGGGAGCGCGATACAATGAGCAGTTCTTC,CASSLEAGARYNEQFF
few,TRBV29-1,TRBD2,TRBJ2-1,TGCAGCGTTGAAGGACCGACTAGCGGGACAGACGCTAGCTCCTACAATGAGCAGTTCTTC,CSVEGPTSGTDASSYNEQFF
NA,TRBV7-8,TRBD1,TRBJ1-2,TGTGCCAGCAGCTCCGGACAGGTCATAGGTGGCTACACCTTC,CASSSGQVIGGYTF
once,TRBV20-1,TRBD2,TRBJ2-5,TGCAGTGCTAGACCGCTAGCGGGAGCGGGACAAGAGACCCAGTACTTC,CSARPLAGAGQETQYF
few,TRBV6-5,TRBD2,TRBJ2-1,TGTGCCAGCAGTTACTCGGGACTAGCGGGAGGGATCGGGTTGAATGAGCAGTTCTTC,CASSYSGLAGGIGLNEQFF
few,TRBV14,NA,TRBJ1-2,TGTGCCAGCAGCCGGGAGGTGGGAGGCTACACCTTC,CASSREVGGYTF
NA,TRBV7-9,NA,TRBJ1-5,TGTGCCAGCAGCTTAGCGGGCAAGGGAAGCAATCAGCCCCAGCATTTT,CASSLAGKGSNQPQHF
NA,TRBV29-1,TRBD2,TRBJ2-5,TGCAGCGTTGAAGCGGGAGGGGAGACCCAGTACTTC,CSVEAGGETQYF
NA,TRBV3-1,TRBD2,TRBJ2-1,TGTGCCAGCAGCCTCGGGACTAGCGGGAGTGGTGAGCAGTTCTTC,CASSLGTSGSGEQFF
few,TRBV20-1,TRBD1,TRBJ2-7,TGCAGTGCTAGAACGCTACAGGGGACCTACGAGCAGTACTTC,CSARTLQGTYEQYF
few,TRBV7-2,NA,TRBJ2-7,TGTGCCAGCAGCCGAAACATTACCCTTACTTTCTACGAGCAGTACTTC,CASSRNITLTFYEQYF
NA,TRBV27,TRBD2,TRBJ2-3,TGTGCCAGCATCAAATCAGGGGGACTAGCGGGGATTCCTAGCACAGATACGCAGTATTTT,CASIKSGGLAGIPSTDTQYF
NA,TRBV6-6,TRBD1,TRBJ2-7,TGTGCCAGCAGATCCCCCGGGACAGACAAATCCTACGAGCAGTACTTC,CASRSPGTDKSYEQYF
NA,TRBV12-3/TRBV12-4,TRBD2,TRBJ2-3,TGTGCCAGCAGATACGGGACTACGGATACGCAGTATTTT,CASRYGTTDTQYF
few,TRBV12-3/TRBV12-4,NA,TRBJ1-1,TGTGCCAGCAGTCCCCAGAGGAGGGTGGGTAGCACTGAAGCTTTCTTT,CASSPQRRVGSTEAFF
NA,TRBV7-2,NA,TRBJ2-5,TGTGCCGGCAGCTTAGCCGACAGCCAAGAGACCCAGTACTTC,CAGSLADSQETQYF